The clone carrying this T cell receptor beta chain has only a few counts. Other DNA sequences in this specimen translate into the identical CDR3. Assay: immunoSEQ multiplex PCR; the TCRdb copy retains only in-frame clones and omits some. The top ten clones hold more than 7% of a sample with around 13,000 clones, about 92% of them seen once. These data belong to a study of blood T cell repertoires in COVID-19. CDR1 is MNHEY and CDR2 is SVGAGI in the germline V gene. J was trimmed by 4 bases and V by 0 bases; bases with no gene match: 0. This CDR3 contains 14 residues. The TCR sequence derives from a human donor in a cohort sampled during active COVID-19. Sequencing was carried out using peripheral blood. The chain joins TRBV6-5 to TRBJ1-2; 9 nucleotides line up with TRBD1. The CDR3 nucleotides are TGTGCCAGCAGTTACTCGACAGGGGGCTATGGCTACACCTTC. It encodes CASSYSTGGYGYTF.